Following are 27 T cell receptor beta chains from one sample sequenced in a study of shared clonotypes between healthy human individuals. Profiled with immunoSEQ multiplex PCR; TCRdb holds only in-frame clones, not every one. The sample includes about 460,000 clones, around 77% of them seen just once. Sequencing used PBMCs. Receptors were obtained from a woman aged 40 to 50 in good health. Some clones in this sample may be carry-over from other donors' samples.

The chain carries TRBV11-2 and TRBJ2-7; either TRBD1 or TRBD2 may fit D (5 bases each). V dropped 2 bases and J dropped 3 bases, with 14 bases sitting between them. From germline, CDR1 is SGHAT and CDR2 FQNNGV. The CDR3 contains 15 residues. This CDR3 is CASSLSIGAGYEQYF. CDR3 DNA: TGTGCCAGCAGCTTATCTATTGGGGCGGGCTACGAGCAGTACTTC.

This clone was seen more than once but under ten times. The chain links TRBV18 to TRBJ2-5; D is possibly TRBD1 or TRBD2 (5 bases each). The CDR3 loop spans 15 amino acids. Looked up from germline, CDR1 is KGHSH and CDR2 is LQKENI. V was trimmed by 0 bases and J by 2 bases, leaving 10 bases between them. The CDR3 region has the DNA TGTGCCAGCTCACCACCTTCGGGGCAGCAAGAGACCCAGTACTTC. It specifies CASSPPSGQQETQYF. The full variable domain, completed using reference TRBV18 and TRBJ2-5, is NAGVMQNPRHLVRRRGQEARLRCSPMKGHSHVYWYRQLPEEGLKFMVYLQKENIIDESGMPKERFSAEFPKEGPSILRIQQVVRGDSAAYFCASSPPSGQQETQYFGPGTRLLVL.

This clone appeared once. The chain couples TRBV7-9 to TRBJ1-2; 11 nucleotides line up with TRBD1. Germline trimming cut 5 bases from V and 3 bases from J; bases unmatched to any gene: 5. There are 15 residues in the CDR3. Germline V gene lookup returns CDR1 SEHNR and CDR2 FQNEAQ (reference sequence). The CDR3 spells CASSQWTGGHYGYTF. The DNA for the CDR3 is TGTGCCAGCAGCCAGTGGACAGGGGGCCACTATGGCTACACCTTC.

This chain connects TRBV28 to TRBJ1-1; perhaps TRBD1 as D (6 bases). There are 14 residues in the CDR3. CDR1 is MDHEN, CDR2 SYDVKM, per germline. Trimming pared 10 bases from V and 0 bases from J, leaving 15 bases between. CDR3 amino acids: CAKPPGALNTEAFF. CDR3 DNA: TGTGCCAAGCCCCCGGGGGCCTTGAACACTGAAGCTTTCTTT.

The chain recombines TRBV19 with TRBJ2-2; no definite D call. The germline V and J ends were trimmed by 5 bases and 0 bases, with 13 bases remaining between them. Germline V lookup: CDR1 LNHDA, CDR2 SQIVND (reference sequence). CDR3 length: 16 amino acids. In nucleotides, the CDR3 is TGTGCCAGTAGTGGGATGATCTGGGCGAACACCGGGGAGCTGTTTTTT. Residues: CASSGMIWANTGELFF.

The chain carries TRBV29-1 and TRBJ2-4; D is perhaps TRBD2 (5 bases). Germline V gene lookup returns CDR1 SQVTM and CDR2 ANQGSEA. V lost 3 bases, J lost 8 bases, and 14 bases lay in between. The CDR3 is 13 amino acids. The CDR3 DNA is TGCAGCGTTGATATCGGGGTTAGAGACATTCAGTACTTC. Translation gives CSVDIGVRDIQYF.

J is TRBJ2-5 and V is TRBV5-4, with 9 bases matching TRBD1. J gave up 5 bases and V 4 bases, and 6 bases lay outside the gene matches. The CDR3 has 14 residues. Germline CDR1 SGHNT, CDR2 YYREEE (reference sequence). The CDR3 sequence is CASSQQGAWETQYF. The CDR3 bases are TGTGCCAGCAGCCAACAGGGGGCATGGGAGACCCAGTACTTC.

About this clone: With only one base between it and a far larger clone, this is likely a read error. The chain joins TRBV30 to TRBJ2-1, with D maybe TRBD2 (6 bases). The germline V gene encodes CDR1 GTSNPN and CDR2 SVGIG (reference sequence). The CDR3 length is 13 residues. CDR3 protein: CSWSITSSNEQFF. CDR3 sequence (DNA): TGTTCCTGGAGTATTACTAGCTCCAATGAGCAGTTCTTC.

The chain combines TRBV4-2 with TRBJ1-3, with D possibly TRBD1 on 6 matching bases. With 1 base removed from V and 3 bases from J, the gap between germline ends came to 13 bases. There are 16 residues in the CDR3. The germline gives CDR1 LGHNA, CDR2 YNFKEQ. The CDR3 bases are TGTGCCAGCAGCCAAGTTGGGGGGGCTGATGGAAACACCATATATTTT. Translating gives CASSQVGGADGNTIYF.

The chain has TRBV5-4 and TRBJ1-1; D not certain. V was trimmed by 0 bases and J by 4 bases, leaving 10 bases between them. Germline loops: CDR1 SGHNT, CDR2 YYREEE (reference sequence). CDR3 length: 14 amino acids. The CDR3 sequence is CASSLVGAGTEAFF. In nucleotides, the CDR3 is TGTGCCAGCAGCTTGGTTGGCGCTGGCACTGAAGCTTTCTTT.

The chain employs TRBV7-9 and TRBJ1-2; possible D gene TRBD1, 6 bases. Germline lookup yields CDR1 SEHNR and CDR2 FQNEAQ (reference sequence). Trimming removed 4 bases from V and 1 base from J, with 13 bases in between. The CDR3 has 15 amino acids. The CDR3 reads CASSSLLQGNYGYTF. The CDR3 DNA sequence: TGTGCCAGCAGCTCCCTACTACAGGGTAACTATGGCTACACCTTC.

Concerning this clone itself: This sequence may be a read error, since a much larger clone differs from it by one base. This chain uses TRBV5-1 with TRBJ2-3, with 12 bases lining up with TRBD2. CDR1 is SGHRS, CDR2 YFSETQ, per germline. The trim removed 3 bases at V and 0 bases at J, leaving 2 bases unmatched. The CDR3 spans 16 residues. The chain's CDR3 is CASSSGTSGSTDTQYF. CDR3 DNA: TGCGCCAGCAGCTCCGGGACTAGCGGGAGCACAGATACGCAGTATTTT.

The CDR3 nucleotides are TGTGCCAGCATTACGGGACAGGGGCTGAACACTGAAGCTTTCTTT. This gives the protein CASITGQGLNTEAFF. This chain connects TRBV28 to TRBJ1-1; 10 nucleotides match TRBD1. CDR3 length equals 15 residues. Trimming cost V 7 bases and J 0 bases; bases outside gene matches: 5. CDR1 is MDHEN, CDR2 SYDVKM, per germline.

CDR3 DNA: TGTGCCAGCACCGGGGCCTGGGGCACAGATACGCAGTATTTT. Its protein product is CASTGAWGTDTQYF. The V and J genes are TRBV6-1 and TRBJ2-3; D assignment may be TRBD1 or TRBD2 (5 bases each). The ends were cut back, 7 bases at V and 1 base at J, with 12 bases in the middle. The CDR3 is made up of 14 amino acids. Germline-derived CDR1 and CDR2 are MNHNS and SASEGT.

This chain uses TRBV10-3 with TRBJ1-2, with 8 positions matching TRBD1. The length of the CDR3 is 14 residues. J lost 3 bases, V lost 7 bases, and 7 bases had no gene match. Germline lookup yields CDR1 ENHRY and CDR2 SYGVKD. The CDR3 loop reads CAITPDRAYYGYTF. CDR3 nucleotide sequence: TGTGCCATCACACCGGACAGGGCTTACTATGGCTACACCTTC.

Regarding this clone: This likely stems from a read error, as it lies one base from a far larger clone. The chain has TRBV6-6 and TRBJ1-4; unclear D gene. CDR1 MNHNY and CDR2 SVGAGI come from the germline V gene (reference sequence). The ends were cut back, 2 bases at V and 8 bases at J, with 15 bases in the middle. CDR3 size: 15 residues. CDR3 protein: CASSYPMADTEKLFF. The CDR3 region has the DNA TGTGCCAGCAGTTACCCGATGGCGGATACGGAAAAACTGTTTTTT.

This clone was counted at least ten times. J is TRBJ1-1 and V is TRBV30; a weak D match, TRBD1 (6 bases). The CDR3 extends over 13 amino acids. Per the germline V gene, CDR1 is GTSNPN and CDR2 is SVGIG (reference sequence). V gave up 4 bases and J gave up 2 bases, with 11 bases separating them. CDR3 in amino acids: CAWTGQFNTEAFF. The CDR3 DNA reads TGTGCCTGGACCGGACAGTTTAACACTGAAGCTTTCTTT. The full variable domain, with the rest looked up from reference TRBV30 and TRBJ1-1, is SQTIHQWPATLVQPVGSPLSLECTVEGTSNPNLYWYRQAAGRGLQLLFYSVGIGQISSEVPQNLSASRPQDRQFILSSKKLLLSDSGFYLCAWTGQFNTEAFFGQGTRLTVV.

CDR3 protein: CASSLKGLDSHYEQYF. CDR3 nucleotides: TGTGCCAGCAGTTTAAAAGGTTTGGACAGCCACTACGAGCAGTACTTC. The genes are TRBV28 and TRBJ2-7, with D maybe TRBD1 (6 bases). Deletions cut 2 bases from V and 3 bases from J, with 17 bases between. Germline CDR1 is MDHEN and CDR2 is SYDVKM. The CDR3 is 16 amino acids.

V usage is TRBV10-3 and J usage is TRBJ2-1, with TRBD2 matching 16 bases. Germline loops: CDR1 ENHRY, CDR2 SYGVKD. Germline trimming cut 2 bases from V and 8 bases from J; bases unmatched to any gene: 9. The CDR3 length is 18 residues. The CDR3, as DNA: TGTGCCATCAGTGAGCCAGGGACTAGCGGGAGGGCAAGGGATGAGCAGTTCTTC. Translating gives CAISEPGTSGRARDEQFF.

The count of this clone is one. This is likely an artifact of a read error, given a far larger clone one base away. The V call is TRBV19, the J call TRBJ1-1; weak D call: TRBD1 (6 bases). Trimming left V 2 bases short and J 4 bases short, with 14 bases between. The V gene's germline CDR1 is LNHDA and CDR2 SQIVND (reference sequence). This CDR3 region has 15 residues. Here the CDR3 DNA reads TGTGCCAGTAGTATAACAGGGTCGGGGAGCACTGAAGCTTTCTTT. It translates to CASSITGSGSTEAFF.

The rearrangement links TRBV28 to TRBJ2-7, with 9 bases that match TRBD1. Trimming at V came to 3 bases and at J to 7 bases, leaving 7 bases not matched to a gene. The V gene's germline CDR1 is MDHEN and CDR2 SYDVKM. The CDR3 spans 14 residues. Here the CDR3 reads CASSFGDRVGEQYF. CDR3 DNA sequence: TGTGCCAGCAGTTTTGGGGACAGGGTGGGAGAGCAGTACTTC.

Notes on this clone: A much larger clone differs from this one at a single base, so this may be a read error. Other DNA sequences from this sample encode an identical CDR3 as well. The chain has TRBV28 and TRBJ2-7, with 7 bases identical to TRBD1. Looked up from germline, CDR1 is MDHEN and CDR2 is SYDVKM. The CDR3 contains 14 residues. The CDR3 spells CASSLIGGPYEQYF. DNA for the CDR3: TGTGCTAGCAGTTTAATAGGGGGCCCCTACGAGCAGTACTTC.

On this clone: A far larger clone is only one base removed, so a read error is likely. This chain connects TRBV2 to TRBJ2-5; 9 nucleotides match TRBD1. The CDR3 loop spans 15 amino acids. CDR1 and CDR2 (germline): SNHLY, FYNNEI. CDR3 sequence: CAGSAMGTGIETQYF. CDR3 bases: TGTGCCGGCAGCGCTATGGGGACAGGGATAGAGACCCAGTACTTC.

The chain recombines TRBV15 with TRBJ2-7; 7 positions agree with TRBD1. In germline, CDR1 is LNHNV, CDR2 YYDKDF (reference sequence). The CDR3 sequence is 14 residues long. The V and J ends lost 2 bases and 4 bases, in that order; junction bases with no gene match: 5. CDR3 nucleotide sequence: TGTGCCACCAGCAGAAGCGACAGGGATTACGAGCAGTACTTC. Residues: CATSRSDRDYEQYF.

The chain recombines TRBV4-3 with TRBJ1-5, with unresolved D. The CDR3 has 15 amino acids. With 1 base removed from V and 5 bases from J, the gap between germline ends came to 12 bases. Germline V lookup: CDR1 LGHNA, CDR2 YSLEER. CDR3 coding DNA: TGCGCCAGCAGCCAAGGTAGAGGTGGGGATCAGCCCCAGCATTTT. Translation: CASSQGRGGDQPQHF.

This clone came up a few times. A read error is likely here: a far larger clone is one base away. Other DNA sequences in the sample encode the same CDR3. This chain links TRBV4-3 with TRBJ2-6; D might be TRBD2 (6 bases). There are 16 residues in the CDR3. V lost 0 bases to trimming and J lost 4 bases, with 10 bases between them. Germline CDR1 is LGHNA and CDR2 is YSLEER. CDR3 sequence (DNA): TGCGCCAGCAGCCAAGATGGGGGGACGGGGGCCAACGTCCTGACTTTC. This codes for CASSQDGGTGANVLTF.

Worth noting for this clone: This specimen includes other DNA sequences encoding the same CDR3. The rearrangement links TRBV13 to TRBJ2-3, with D possibly being TRBD1 (6 bases). This CDR3 region has 13 residues. V was clipped by 6 bases and J by 3 bases, with 10 bases between them. Germline-derived CDR1 and CDR2 are PRHDT and FYEKMQ (reference sequence). The CDR3 sequence is CASSVRGTDTQYF. The CDR3, as DNA: TGTGCCAGCAGTGTCAGGGGAACAGATACGCAGTATTTT. The whole variable domain, filled in from reference TRBV13 and TRBJ2-3, reads AAGVIQSPRHLIKEKRETATLKCYPIPRHDTVYWYQQGPGQDPQFLISFYEKMQSDKGSIPDRFSAQQFSDYHSELNMSSLELGDSALYFCASSVRGTDTQYFGPGTRLTVL.